One and the same sample provided the 5 T cell receptor beta chains below, sequenced in a study of T-cell reconstitution after alpha-beta-depleted transplantation in children. Molecular barcoding with unique molecular identifiers was used for the TCRbeta library. TCRdb reprocessed the PCR reads with MiXCR, giving one entry per CDR3 protein. The sample has approximately 490,000 distinct CDR3 sequences; approximately 12% are singletons. This sample comprised PBMCs from the stem cell graft donor, obtained from the stem cell graft. The source of these receptors is a human donor who donated a stem cell graft to a child with combined immunodeficiency.

This clonotype has more than one count but fewer than ten. This chain connects TRBV4-2 to TRBJ2-7; D is ambiguous. The ends were cut back, 0 bases at V and 3 bases at J, with 9 bases in the middle. This CDR3 comprises 14 residues. CDR1 is LGHNA, CDR2 YNFKEQ, per germline. DNA for the CDR3: TGTGCCAGCAGCCAAGATTCGGCAGTCTACGAGCAGTACTTC. Its translation is CASSQDSAVYEQYF.

This clonotype was picked up many times. The chain employs TRBV24-1 and TRBJ2-1; D might be TRBD1 or TRBD2, each matching 5 bases. This CDR3 region has 15 residues. The germline V and J ends were trimmed by 1 base and 2 bases, with 8 bases remaining between them. CDR1 and CDR2 from the germline V gene are KGHDR and SFDVKD. DNA for the CDR3: TGTGCCACCAGTGATTTAAGGGGACCCTACAATGAGCAGTTCTTC. It encodes CATSDLRGPYNEQFF.

Only a few counts were recorded for this clonotype. The rearrangement uses TRBV5-1 and TRBJ2-5; 8 positions agree with TRBD2. V shed 6 bases, J shed 4 bases, and the junction held 2 bases outside the gene matches. Germline values: CDR1 SGHRS, CDR2 YFSETQ. The CDR3 extends over 12 amino acids. The CDR3 loop reads CASNLAGETQYF. The DNA for the CDR3 is TGCGCCAGCAACCTAGCGGGAGAGACCCAGTACTTC.

Ten or more counts support this clonotype. This chain connects TRBV28 to TRBJ2-4; D tentatively reads TRBD1 or TRBD2 (6 bases each). CDR3 length: 14 residues. Trimming removed 3 bases at V and 7 bases at J, with 13 bases between. Germline V gene data show CDR1 as MDHEN and CDR2 as SYDVKM. CDR3 sequence reads: CASSLVGGGNIQYF. DNA for the CDR3: TGTGCCAGCAGTTTGGTGGGGGGCGGGAACATTCAGTACTTC.

This clonotype was seen repeatedly, ten times or more. The V call is TRBV14, the J call TRBJ2-2; D unresolved. In germline, CDR1 is SGHDN, CDR2 FVKESK. The CDR3 has 13 residues. V lost 1 base to trimming and J lost 5 bases, with 5 bases between them. The CDR3 bases are TGTGCCAGCAGCCAAGTAGGGACCGGGGAGCTGTTTTTT. This gives the protein CASSQVGTGELFF. Complete variable domain (other parts from reference TRBV14 and TRBJ2-2): EAGVTQFPSHSVIEKGQTVTLRCDPISGHDNLYWYRRVMGKEIKFLLHFVKESKQDESGMPNNRFLAERTGGTYSTLKVQPAELEDSGVYFCASSQVGTGELFFGEGSRLTVL.